A single sample gave rise to the 24 T cell receptor beta chains below, sequenced in a study of identical twins. TCRdb redid the calling of the 5' RACE reads with MiXCR, one entry per CDR3 protein. The sample lists 500,000 to 650,000 distinct CDR3 sequences; 20% to 25% were seen once. In addition, the sample was reused for a study of yellow fever vaccine responses in identical twins.

Sequencing was carried out using CD4+ T cells sorted from blood. The receptors derive from a woman younger than 30 in good health.

In this sample, this clonotype turned up many times. This chain joins TRBV20-1 and TRBJ1-2; tentatively, D is TRBD1 (6 bases). V was cut by 5 bases and J by 4 bases, with 11 bases left in between. This CDR3 spans 12 amino acids. Germline lookup yields CDR1 DFQATT and CDR2 SNEGSKA (reference sequence). CDR3 sequence reads: CSASGAGYGYTF. DNA for the CDR3: TGCAGTGCTTCGGGGGCAGGCTATGGCTACACCTTC.

This clonotype was counted a few times. The chain has TRBV12-3 or TRBV12-4 and TRBJ2-7, with 7 bases lining up with TRBD1. V gave up 2 bases and J gave up 0 bases; unmatched junction bases: 10. The CDR3 covers 17 residues. In nucleotides, the CDR3 is TGTGCCAGCAGTTTAATCGGCCTGACAGGGCCCTCCTACGAGCAGTACTTC. Translated: CASSLIGLTGPSYEQYF.

This clonotype appeared a few times. In nucleotides, the CDR3 is TGTGCCAGCAGGAATCAGGGGATCGACGAGCAGTACTTC. Its protein is CASRNQGIDEQYF. This chain uses TRBV6-1 with TRBJ2-7, with D possibly TRBD1 on 6 matching bases. Looked up from germline, CDR1 is MNHNS and CDR2 is SASEGT. The ends were cut back, 6 bases at V and 5 bases at J, with 14 bases in the middle. The length of the CDR3 is 13 residues.

The chain combines TRBV4-1 with TRBJ1-5; a possible D gene is TRBD1 (5 bases). The CDR3 is 16 residues long. Germline V CDR1 and CDR2: MGHRA, YSYEKL. Trimming shortened V by 1 base and J by 3 bases, and 13 bases separated the two germline ends. The CDR3 protein is CASSQGGGTYNQPQHF. CDR3 nucleotides: TGCGCCAGCAGCCAAGGAGGAGGGACCTACAATCAGCCCCAGCATTTT.

The genes are TRBV5-1 and TRBJ2-6; D remains unclear. This CDR3 is 19 amino acids long. From germline, CDR1 is SGHRS and CDR2 YFSETQ. With 5 bases removed from V and 0 bases from J, the gap between germline ends came to 21 bases. The CDR3 DNA sequence: TGCGCCAGCAGTGACGAAAAGTGGTCTTACCCCTCTGGGGCCAACGTCCTGACTTTC. Translation gives CASSDEKWSYPSGANVLTF.

This rearrangement joins TRBV28 to TRBJ2-1, with TRBD2 matching 11 bases. The V and J ends lost 4 bases and 5 bases, in that order; junction bases with no gene match: 7. Germline CDR1 MDHEN, CDR2 SYDVKM. CDR3 length equals 16 residues. CDR3 region: CASSSPTSGANNEQFF. CDR3 coding DNA: TGTGCCAGCAGTTCTCCGACTAGCGGGGCCAACAATGAGCAGTTCTTC.

This clonotype appeared a few times. The chain is built from TRBV3-1 and TRBJ2-1, with TRBD2 matching over 11 bases. CDR1 is LGHDT and CDR2 is YNNKEL in the germline V gene (reference sequence). This CDR3 is built from 15 residues. Trimming took 2 bases from V and 7 from J; bases not matched to a gene: 4. The CDR3 DNA is TGTGCCAGCAGCCAACTAGCGGGGGGTGGGAATGAGCAGTTCTTC. Its protein is CASSQLAGGGNEQFF.

The chain uses TRBV3-1 and TRBJ2-3, with D hard to call. Germline loops: CDR1 LGHDT, CDR2 YNNKEL (reference sequence). This CDR3 comprises 16 residues. Trimming cost V 1 base and J 8 bases, with 19 bases left between them. Here the CDR3 reads CASSQGTFLARGTQYF. The CDR3, as DNA: TGTGCCAGCAGCCAAGGGACCTTTCTTGCGCGAGGTACGCAGTATTTT.

The rearrangement uses TRBV5-1 and TRBJ2-1; 11 bases align to TRBD2. CDR1 and CDR2 (germline): SGHRS, YFSETQ. Losses at the gene ends were 5 bases for V and 7 bases for J; bases not matched to a gene: 11. The length of the CDR3 is 16 residues. The CDR3 nucleotides are TGCGCCAGCAGTCCCCTTACGACTAGCGGGGTTAATGAGCAGTTCTTC. This sequence encodes CASSPLTTSGVNEQFF. Full variable domain (remainder filled in from reference TRBV5-1 and TRBJ2-1): KAGVTQTPRYLIKTRGQQVTLSCSPISGHRSVSWYQQTPGQGLQFLFEYFSETQRNKGNFPGRFSGRQFSNSRSEMNVSTLELGDSALYLCASSPLTTSGVNEQFFGPGTRLTVL.

The chain employs TRBV28 and TRBJ2-1, with D uncertain. V was pared by 5 bases and J by 11 bases, with 16 bases between. Germline-derived CDR1 and CDR2 are MDHEN and SYDVKM. The CDR3 is 13 residues long. DNA of the CDR3: TGTGCCAGCAGTCCCTTGAGTGTCCGCCAGCAGTTCTTC. It encodes CASSPLSVRQQFF. Using reference TRBV28 and TRBJ2-1 for the parts outside the CDR3, the full variable domain is DVKVTQSSRYLVKRTGEKVFLECVQDMDHENMFWYRQDPGLGLRLIYFSYDVKMKEKGDIPEGYSVSREKKERFSLILESASTNQTSMYLCASSPLSVRQQFFGPGTRLTVL.

The chain combines TRBV29-1 with TRBJ2-4; the D gene is possibly TRBD1 (6 bases). Looked up from germline, CDR1 is SQVTM and CDR2 is ANQGSEA. The CDR3 spans 12 residues. V was pared by 7 bases and J by 5 bases, with 12 bases between. CDR3 nucleotides: TGCAGCGGTGGGACAAGTGAAAACATTCAGTACTTC. Its translation is CSGGTSENIQYF.

This clonotype was found a few times. J is TRBJ2-2 and V is TRBV10-3, with TRBD1 as a possible D gene (6 bases). Per germline, CDR1 ENHRY and CDR2 SYGVKD. The CDR3 sequence is 11 residues long. V gave up 6 bases and J gave up 9 bases, with 8 bases separating them. Here the CDR3 reads CAIRRDRELFF. The CDR3 bases are TGTGCCATCAGGAGGGACAGGGAGCTGTTTTTT.

The chain employs TRBV5-1 and TRBJ2-5; D may correspond to TRBD1 or TRBD2 (5 bases each). The CDR3 is 15 amino acids. Between the trimmed V and J ends, which lost 0 bases and 2 bases, there was a span of 11 bases. In germline, CDR1 is SGHRS, CDR2 YFSETQ. CDR3 region: CASSLAIGTQETQYF. CDR3 DNA: TGCGCCAGCAGCTTGGCCATCGGGACGCAAGAGACCCAGTACTTC.

The chain's CDR3 is CASRRPSTDTQYF. The CDR3 region has the DNA TGTGCCAGCAGACGCCCAAGCACAGATACGCAGTATTTT. The V and J genes are TRBV28 and TRBJ2-3; D unresolved. This CDR3 comprises 13 residues. Germline V CDR1 and CDR2: MDHEN, SYDVKM. Trimming took 6 bases from V and 0 from J, leaving 7 bases between them.

The chain couples TRBV12-3 or TRBV12-4 to TRBJ2-1; D unclear. The V end was cut by 5 bases, the J end by 7 bases, with 6 bases between. The CDR3 loop spans 11 amino acids. The CDR3 protein is CASSDGNEQFF. DNA for the CDR3: TGTGCCAGCAGTGATGGAAATGAGCAGTTCTTC.

This clonotype came up a few times. The chain employs TRBV29-1 and TRBJ2-3; tentatively, D is TRBD2 (5 bases). Trimming pared 0 bases from V and 7 bases from J, leaving 11 bases between. The CDR3 extends over 13 amino acids. Germline V gene sequence: CDR1 SQVTM, CDR2 ANQGSEA. CDR3 nucleotides: TGCAGCGTTGAAGACGGGATCTTGTATACGCAGTATTTT. As protein: CSVEDGILYTQYF.

This chain joins TRBV7-9 and TRBJ2-1; 7 nucleotides line up with TRBD2. The CDR3 extends over 16 amino acids. Germline V gives CDR1 SEHNR, CDR2 FQNEAQ (reference sequence). V trimming: 5 bases; J trimming: 4 bases; junction bases outside the gene matches: 11. CDR3 nucleotide sequence: TGTGCCAGCAGCCCCGGCTGGCTAGCGGCGTACAATGAGCAGTTCTTC. Translating it yields CASSPGWLAAYNEQFF. The full variable domain, its missing parts supplied by reference TRBV7-9 and TRBJ2-1, is DTGVSQNPRHKITKRGQNVTFRCDPISEHNRLYWYRQTLGQGPEFLTYFQNEAQLEKSRLLSDRFSAERPKGSFSTLEIQRTEQGDSAMYLCASSPGWLAAYNEQFFGPGTRLTVL.

The rearrangement links TRBV15 to TRBJ1-1, with 7 nucleotides matching TRBD1. Germline V gives CDR1 LNHNV, CDR2 YYDKDF (reference sequence). The CDR3 is made up of 13 amino acids. Trimming took 7 bases from V and 1 from J; bases not matched to a gene: 3. The CDR3 spells CATTTGENTEAFF. The CDR3 DNA sequence: TGTGCCACCACCACAGGGGAGAACACTGAAGCTTTCTTT.

This clonotype has a handful of counts. The V gene is TRBV12-3 or TRBV12-4, the J gene TRBJ2-4; 7 bases match TRBD2. The CDR3 length is 16 residues. Trimming took 4 bases from V and 4 from J; bases not matched to a gene: 10. CDR3 coding DNA: TGTGCCAGCAGTTGGGTGGGGAGCGGGGATAAAAACATTCAGTACTTC. Protein product: CASSWVGSGDKNIQYF.

V gene TRBV19 combines with J gene TRBJ2-5, with D possibly matching TRBD1 (6 bases). Between the trimmed V and J ends, which lost 8 bases and 5 bases, there was a span of 18 bases. Germline V gene sequence: CDR1 LNHDA, CDR2 SQIVND (reference sequence). The CDR3 runs to 14 residues. CDR3 region: CASSGTWGIETQYF. CDR3 nucleotides: TGTGCCAGTTCCGGGACATGGGGCATCGAGACCCAGTACTTC.

In its sample, this clonotype was seen many times. V usage is TRBV7-8 and J usage is TRBJ2-7; D gene ambiguous. Germline CDR1 is SGHVS and CDR2 is FQNEAQ. This CDR3 spans 11 amino acids. The V end lost 6 bases, the J end lost 2 bases, and 5 bases lay between the germline ends. CDR3 amino acids: CASSPTYEQYF. CDR3 sequence (DNA): TGTGCCAGCAGTCCTACCTACGAGCAGTACTTC. Variable domain in full (rest from reference TRBV7-8 and TRBJ2-7): GAGVSQSPRYKVAKRGQDVALRCDPISGHVSLFWYQQALGQGPEFLTYFQNEAQLDKSGLPSDRFFAERPEGSVSTLKIQRTQQEDSAVYLCASSPTYEQYFGPGTRLTVT.

This clonotype has only a few counts. The chain combines TRBV28 with TRBJ2-7; 8 bases align to TRBD2. The CDR3 sequence is 15 residues long. Germline V gene sequence: CDR1 MDHEN, CDR2 SYDVKM. After removal of 3 bases from V and 7 bases from J, the junction contained 11 bases not matched to a gene. The DNA of the CDR3 is TGTGCCAGCAGTTTCACCGGCGGGAGGAGATGGGAGCAGTACTTC. Translated: CASSFTGGRRWEQYF.

The chain has TRBV12-3 or TRBV12-4 and TRBJ2-7, with 9 nucleotides matching TRBD2. This CDR3 has 14 residues. With 6 bases clipped from V and 7 bases from J, the junction kept 10 bases outside the gene matches. CDR3 sequence reads: CASRLSGSGGEQYF. CDR3 nucleotide sequence: TGTGCCAGCAGACTTAGCGGGAGCGGCGGGGAGCAGTACTTC.

This clonotype was recorded a few times. The gene calls are TRBV12-3 or TRBV12-4 and TRBJ2-7; the D gene is possibly TRBD1 (5 bases). V was pared by 3 bases and J by 9 bases, with 15 bases between. CDR3 length equals 13 residues. CDR3 DNA: TGTGCCAGCAGTTTCTCGCGCGAGGACACGCAGTACTTC. This encodes CASSFSREDTQYF.